The T cell receptor beta chain under discussion was sequenced for a study of shared clonotypes between healthy human individuals. Study context: A donor's plate count was three for CD4 naive and three for CD4 memory; CD8 naive had two and CD8 memory one.

Study-wide results and caveats: Generation probabilities of non-shared clonotypes were lower (relative to those shared by all four donors).

CDR3 length equals 14 residues. With 4 bases removed from V and 0 bases from J, the gap between germline ends came to 10 bases. Looked up from germline, CDR1 is SQVTM and CDR2 is ANQGSEA. This clone was picked up one time. Its antigen remains unknown. Profiled with immunoSEQ multiplex PCR; TCRdb holds only in-frame clones, not every one. This sample yields about 1.5 million clones, of which nearly 99% are seen a single time; roughly 0.45% belongs to the top ten. The sequence was obtained from a man aged 30 to 45 in good health. The rearrangement joins TRBV29-1 to TRBJ2-1, with D maybe TRBD2 (5 bases). Sequenced: naive CD4+ T cells sorted from blood. Specified subset: CD45RA+ positively selected. CDR3 residues: CSVGPGSSYNEQFF. CDR3 DNA: TGCAGCGTTGGTCCGGGGAGCTCCTACAATGAGCAGTTCTTC.